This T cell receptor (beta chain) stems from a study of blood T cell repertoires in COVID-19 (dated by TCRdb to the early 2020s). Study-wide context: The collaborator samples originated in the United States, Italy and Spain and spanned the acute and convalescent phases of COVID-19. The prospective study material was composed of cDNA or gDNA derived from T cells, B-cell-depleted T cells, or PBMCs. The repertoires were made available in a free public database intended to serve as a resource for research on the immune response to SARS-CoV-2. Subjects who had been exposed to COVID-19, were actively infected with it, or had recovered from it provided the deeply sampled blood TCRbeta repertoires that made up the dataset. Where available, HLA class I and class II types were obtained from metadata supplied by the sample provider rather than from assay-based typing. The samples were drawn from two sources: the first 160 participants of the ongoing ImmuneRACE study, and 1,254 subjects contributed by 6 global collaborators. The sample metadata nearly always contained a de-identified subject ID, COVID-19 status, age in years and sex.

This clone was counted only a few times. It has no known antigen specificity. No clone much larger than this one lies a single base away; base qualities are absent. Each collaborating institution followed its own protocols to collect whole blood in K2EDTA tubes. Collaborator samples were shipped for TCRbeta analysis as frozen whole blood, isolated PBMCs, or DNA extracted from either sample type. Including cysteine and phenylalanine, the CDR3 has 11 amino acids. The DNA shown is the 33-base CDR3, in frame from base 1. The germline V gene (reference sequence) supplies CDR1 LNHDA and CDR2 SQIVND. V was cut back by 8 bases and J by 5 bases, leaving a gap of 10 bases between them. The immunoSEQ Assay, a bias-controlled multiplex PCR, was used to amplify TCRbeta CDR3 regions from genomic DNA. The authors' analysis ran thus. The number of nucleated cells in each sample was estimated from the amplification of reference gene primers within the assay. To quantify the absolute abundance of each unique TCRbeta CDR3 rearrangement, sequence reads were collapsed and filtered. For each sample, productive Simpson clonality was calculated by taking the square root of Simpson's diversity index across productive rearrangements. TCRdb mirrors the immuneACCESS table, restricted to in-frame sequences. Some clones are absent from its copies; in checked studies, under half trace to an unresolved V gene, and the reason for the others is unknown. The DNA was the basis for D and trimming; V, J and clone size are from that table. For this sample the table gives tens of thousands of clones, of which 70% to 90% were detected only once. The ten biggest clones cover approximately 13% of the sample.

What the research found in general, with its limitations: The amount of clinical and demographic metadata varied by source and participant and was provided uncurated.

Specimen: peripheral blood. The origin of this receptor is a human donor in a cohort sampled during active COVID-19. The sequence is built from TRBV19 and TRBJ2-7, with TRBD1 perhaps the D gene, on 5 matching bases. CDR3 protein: CASRRQNEQYF. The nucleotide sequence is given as TGTGCCAGTCGACGACAGAACGAGCAGTACTTC.